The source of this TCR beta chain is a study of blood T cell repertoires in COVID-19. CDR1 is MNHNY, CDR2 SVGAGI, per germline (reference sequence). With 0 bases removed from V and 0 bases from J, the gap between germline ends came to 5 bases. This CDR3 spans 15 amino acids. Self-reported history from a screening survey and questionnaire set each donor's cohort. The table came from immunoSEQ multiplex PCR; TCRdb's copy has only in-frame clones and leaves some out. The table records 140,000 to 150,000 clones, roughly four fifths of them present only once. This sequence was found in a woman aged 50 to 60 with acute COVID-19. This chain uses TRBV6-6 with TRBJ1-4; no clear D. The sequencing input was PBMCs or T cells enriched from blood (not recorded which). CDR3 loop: CASSYSSATNEKLFF. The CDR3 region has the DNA TGTGCCAGCAGTTACTCGTCGGCAACTAATGAAAAACTGTTTTTT.